The 26 T cell receptor beta chains given below trace back to one sample, sequenced in a study of blood T cell repertoires in COVID-19. This table comes from immunoSEQ multiplex PCR, and its TCRdb copy is limited to in-frame clones, with some not included. The sample yields hundreds of thousands of clones, 85% to 90% seen once. Sequences were obtained from PBMCs or T cells enriched from blood (not recorded which). The receptors stem from a man aged 50-59 years who had been exposed to COVID-19.

V gene TRBV7-3 combines with J gene TRBJ2-7, with D possibly matching TRBD1 (5 bases). With 7 bases removed from V and 5 bases from J, the gap between germline ends came to 21 bases. Germline V gene data show CDR1 as SGHTA and CDR2 as FQGTGA. The CDR3 extends over 15 amino acids. CDR3 sequence reads: CASNETTPGPDEQYV. The CDR3 nucleotides are TGTGCCAGCAACGAAACAACCCCAGGGCCGGACGAGCAGTACGTC.

This clone has only one observation. Here the CDR3 DNA reads TGTGCCAGCAGCTTGGAAGCGGGGGGGCGACAAGAGACCCAGTACTTC. Translating it yields CASSLEAGGRQETQYF. This chain joins TRBV5-4 and TRBJ2-5; 10 bases line up with TRBD2. In germline, CDR1 is SGHNT, CDR2 YYREEE (reference sequence). The CDR3 sequence is 16 residues long. V lost 0 bases and J lost 2; bases outside the gene matches: 4. The full variable domain, its missing parts supplied by reference TRBV5-4 and TRBJ2-5, is ETGVTQSPTHLIKTRGQQVTLRCSSQSGHNTVSWYQQALGQGPQFIFQYYREEENGRGNFPPRFSGLQFPNYSSELNVNALELDDSALYLCASSLEAGGRQETQYFGPGTRLLVL.

The rearrangement joins TRBV7-9 to TRBJ2-3, with 7 bases aligning to TRBD2. Germline-derived CDR1 and CDR2 are SEHNR and FQNEAQ (reference sequence). With 3 bases clipped from V and 6 bases from J, the junction kept 0 bases outside the gene matches. The CDR3 length is 12 residues. The CDR3: CASSLTSDTQYF. CDR3 DNA sequence: TGTGCCAGCAGCTTGACTAGCGATACGCAGTATTTT.

CDR3 protein: CASSLEGGTEAFF. The CDR3 region has the DNA TGTGCCAGCAGCTTAGAAGGCGGCACTGAAGCTTTCTTT. The V and J genes are TRBV7-9 and TRBJ1-1; D unresolved. CDR1 is SEHNR, CDR2 FQNEAQ, per germline (reference sequence). The V gene lost 1 base and the J gene lost 4 bases, with 7 bases spanning the gap. This CDR3 contains 13 residues. The full variable domain, completed using reference TRBV7-9 and TRBJ1-1, is DTGVSQNPRHKITKRGQNVTFRCDPISEHNRLYWYRQTLGQGPEFLTYFQNEAQLEKSRLLSDRFSAERPKGSFSTLEIQRTEQGDSAMYLCASSLEGGTEAFFGQGTRLTVV.

This chain connects TRBV10-3 to TRBJ2-7; perhaps TRBD1 as D (6 bases). Germline V gene data show CDR1 as ENHRY and CDR2 as SYGVKD. This CDR3 region has 11 residues. Trimming shortened V by 8 bases and J by 4 bases, and 9 bases separated the two germline ends. CDR3 sequence: CAIRGGYEQYF. The CDR3 DNA sequence: TGTGCCATCCGAGGGGGATACGAGCAGTACTTC.

V is TRBV7-3 and J is TRBJ2-7; TRBD1 agrees at 11 bases. CDR3 length: 15 residues. V gave up 4 bases and J gave up 2 bases; unmatched junction bases: 4. Germline V lookup: CDR1 SGHTA, CDR2 FQGTGA. For the CDR3, the DNA is TGTGCCAGCAGCTACGGACAGGGGGCTACCTACGAGCAGTACTTC. This codes for CASSYGQGATYEQYF.

This clone was seen once. The chain combines TRBV7-8 with TRBJ1-3, with 9 bases that match TRBD1. Germline values: CDR1 SGHVS, CDR2 FQNEAQ. This CDR3 has 17 amino acids. Trimming removed 3 bases from V and 3 bases from J; junction bases left unmatched: 9. CDR3 loop: CASSFYGTGLIGNTIYF. For the CDR3, the DNA is TGTGCCAGCAGCTTTTACGGGACAGGGCTTATTGGAAACACCATATATTTT.

The J gene is TRBJ2-2, the V gene TRBV14; D unclear. This CDR3 comprises 11 residues. Per the germline V gene, CDR1 is SGHDN and CDR2 is FVKESK. Trimming stripped 5 bases from V and 7 bases from J, with 5 bases between. CDR3 bases: TGTGCCAGCAGCTTCAACGGGGAGCTGTTTTTT. Its translation is CASSFNGELFF.

The J gene is TRBJ1-4, the V gene TRBV2; tentatively, D is TRBD1 (6 bases). The CDR3 has 15 residues. In germline, CDR1 is SNHLY, CDR2 FYNNEI. V was cut by 8 bases and J by 3 bases, with 16 bases left in between. CDR3 nucleotides: TGTGCCAGCGGGGGCAGGGATAGCGCTAATGAAAAACTGTTTTTT. Amino acid sequence: CASGGRDSANEKLFF.

In this sample, this clone turned up once. The chain couples TRBV2 to TRBJ1-1; no clear D. The germline CDR1 and CDR2 sequences are SNHLY and FYNNEI. The CDR3 covers 12 residues. V was cut by 5 bases and J by 8 bases, with 12 bases left in between. This chain's CDR3 is CASSPMGTEAFF. The CDR3 DNA is TGTGCCAGCAGTCCGATGGGCACAGAAGCTTTCTTT.

V is TRBV10-3 and J is TRBJ2-1; 12 bases match TRBD2. V was clipped by 2 bases and J by 2 bases; unmatched bases: 4. CDR3 size: 17 residues. Germline V CDR1 and CDR2: ENHRY, SYGVKD. The CDR3 coding sequence is TGTGCCATCAGTGAGCTGCGACTAGCGGGGGCCTACAATGAGCAGTTCTTC. The encoded protein is CAISELRLAGAYNEQFF.

The sample holds one count of this clone. The J gene is TRBJ1-2, the V gene TRBV9, with TRBD1 identical over 8 bases. The CDR3 spans 13 residues. The V segment lost 3 bases and the J segment 8 bases; nucleotides outside the gene matches: 6. Germline CDR1 and CDR2: SGDLS and YYNGEE. The chain's CDR3 is CASSALTGVGYTF. As DNA, the CDR3 is TGTGCCAGCAGCGCCCTGACAGGGGTAGGCTACACCTTC.

The CDR3 here is CAISDLGQGGDEQYF. CDR3 sequence (DNA): TGTGCCATCAGTGATTTGGGACAGGGTGGGGACGAGCAGTACTTC. J is TRBJ2-7 and V is TRBV10-3; 9 nucleotides line up with TRBD1. CDR3 length: 15 residues. The J segment lost 5 bases and the V segment lost 3 bases, leaving 8 bases of the junction unmatched. Germline CDR1 ENHRY, CDR2 SYGVKD.

The chain uses TRBV4-1 and TRBJ2-1; 13 bases line up with TRBD2. Trimming took 3 bases from V and 4 from J; bases not matched to a gene: 0. Per the germline V gene, CDR1 is MGHRA and CDR2 is YSYEKL. The CDR3 runs 15 residues. For the CDR3, the DNA is TGCGCCAGCAGCCAGACTAGCGGGGGGTACAATGAGCAGTTCTTC. Its protein product is CASSQTSGGYNEQFF.

Notes on this clone: Other DNA sequences in this specimen translate into the identical CDR3. The rearrangement links TRBV5-4 to TRBJ1-1; D is possibly TRBD1 (6 bases). V gave up 0 bases and J gave up 0 bases, with 12 bases separating them. Germline CDR1 is SGHNT and CDR2 is YYREEE (reference sequence). This CDR3 is 16 amino acids long. CDR3 DNA: TGTGCCAGCAGCTTGGGCGCAGGGGCGATGAACACTGAAGCTTTCTTT. It yields the protein CASSLGAGAMNTEAFF.

This chain connects TRBV5-5 to TRBJ1-4; 11 positions match TRBD1. The J segment lost 4 bases and the V segment lost 2 bases, leaving 1 base of the junction unmatched. Germline V lookup: CDR1 SGHKS, CDR2 YYEKEE (reference sequence). This CDR3 is built from 15 residues. CDR3 protein: CASSFGTGGNEKLFF. CDR3 coding DNA: TGTGCCAGCAGCTTCGGGACAGGGGGTAATGAAAAACTGTTTTTT.

The V and J genes are TRBV19 and TRBJ2-3; the match to TRBD2 covers 12 bases. V lost 7 bases and J lost 2; bases outside the gene matches: 13. CDR1 is LNHDA and CDR2 is SQIVND in the germline V gene (reference sequence). The CDR3 is made up of 18 amino acids. CDR3 loop: CASNPRSGLAGYTDTQYF. In DNA form, the CDR3 reads TGTGCCAGTAATCCCCGTAGTGGACTAGCGGGATACACAGATACGCAGTATTTT.

This rearrangement joins TRBV2 to TRBJ1-6, with D perhaps TRBD1 (5 bases). Between the trimmed V and J ends, which lost 6 bases and 8 bases, there was a span of 14 bases. CDR1 is SNHLY, CDR2 FYNNEI, per germline. The CDR3 totals 14 residues. CDR3 sequence (DNA): TGTGCCAGCAGACCAGGGCAGGAGTATTCACCCCTCCACTTT. Protein: CASRPGQEYSPLHF.

This clone appeared once. The genes are TRBV12-5 and TRBJ1-2; D gene unclear. Trimming took 0 bases from V and 4 from J, leaving 18 bases between them. This CDR3 has 17 residues. The germline gives CDR1 LGHNT, CDR2 FRNRAP. The CDR3 loop reads CASGLVIGSGMGYGYTF. The CDR3 DNA sequence: TGTGCTAGTGGTTTGGTAATCGGTTCGGGAATGGGCTATGGCTACACCTTC. The full variable domain, in which reference TRBV12-5 and TRBJ1-2 provide the parts outside the CDR3, is DARVTQTPRHKVTEMGQEVTMRCQPILGHNTVFWYRQTMMQGLELLAYFRNRAPLDDSGMPKDRFSAEMPDATLATLKIQPSEPRDSAVYFCASGLVIGSGMGYGYTFGSGTRLTVV.

J is TRBJ1-5 and V is TRBV12-2; the table gives TRBD1 as D, unverified against the DNA. TRBV12-2 is reported as a pseudogene. The CDR3 runs to 15 residues. The CDR3 bases are TGTGCAAGTCGCGACAACAGGGGTGGGGATCAGCCCCAGCATTTT. It specifies CASRDNRGGDQPQHF.

J is TRBJ1-2 and V is TRBV10-3, with 7 bases matching TRBD1. Germline V lookup: CDR1 ENHRY, CDR2 SYGVKD. The J segment lost 6 bases and the V segment lost 6 bases, leaving 7 bases of the junction unmatched. This CDR3 region has 13 residues. The CDR3 reads CAIRGSRGDGYTF. DNA for the CDR3: TGTGCCATCAGGGGTAGCAGGGGGGATGGCTACACCTTC.

The CDR3 reads CASSFNSIPTEAFF. The CDR3 DNA follows: TGTGCCAGCAGTTTTAACTCGATCCCTACTGAAGCTTTCTTT. V usage is TRBV27 and J usage is TRBJ1-1, with unresolved D. Germline V lookup: CDR1 MNHEY, CDR2 SMNVEV (reference sequence). This CDR3 is 14 amino acids long. Trimming shortened V by 3 bases and J by 5 bases, and 13 bases separated the two germline ends.

The table lists this clone with a count of one. The rearrangement joins TRBV2 to TRBJ1-1; 7 bases agree with TRBD1. Germline values: CDR1 SNHLY, CDR2 FYNNEI. The junction had 8 bases not matched to a gene; V was cut back by 7 bases and J by 3 bases. This CDR3 is 14 amino acids long. This chain's CDR3 is CASKLDRVDTEAFF. In DNA, the CDR3 is TGTGCCAGCAAACTCGACAGGGTGGACACTGAAGCTTTCTTT.

The gene calls are TRBV28 and TRBJ1-2, with 7 bases lining up with TRBD1. The CDR3 runs to 16 residues. V shed 1 base, J shed 7 bases, and the junction held 12 bases outside the gene matches. The V gene's germline CDR1 is MDHEN and CDR2 SYDVKM. The CDR3 nucleotides are TGTGCCAGCAGTTTATCAGGGGGTGGTCCACTACTTGGCTACACCTTC. Protein sequence: CASSLSGGGPLLGYTF.

The chain employs TRBV11-2 and TRBJ2-5; D is perhaps TRBD1 (6 bases). Trimming removed 5 bases from V and 4 bases from J, with 11 bases in between. Germline V gives CDR1 SGHAT, CDR2 FQNNGV. The CDR3 is 13 amino acids. The CDR3 DNA follows: TGTGCCAGCAGCACAGGGCTTGCAGAGACCCAGTACTTC. It translates to CASSTGLAETQYF.

The V gene is TRBV14, the J gene TRBJ1-4; tentative D call: TRBD1 (6 bases). The germline V gene encodes CDR1 SGHDN and CDR2 FVKESK. Trimming removed 0 bases at V and 8 bases at J, with 7 bases between. This CDR3 is built from 13 residues. The CDR3 coding sequence is TGTGCCAGCAGCCAAGACAGGGGCGAAAAACTGTTTTTT. It specifies CASSQDRGEKLFF.